This T cell receptor (beta chain) was captured in a study of shared clonotypes between healthy human individuals. The germline V gene has CDR1 MDHEN and CDR2 SYDVKM. V lost 8 bases and J lost 5; bases outside the gene matches: 8. This CDR3 spans 15 amino acids. CD45RO negativity and positive selection for CCR7 defined naive CD8 cells, a population that excluded terminally differentiated effector memory CD45RA+ cells. Authors' methods: ImmunoSEQ only sent back junction sequences with no quality scores, so filtering was done differently. Here immunoSEQ multiplex PCR was the method, and the copy in TCRdb shows in-frame clones only, minus some. That table is the source of V, J and clone size, and D and trimming were worked out from the DNA. The sample includes approximately 2,200,000 clones, about 93% of them seen just once.

The specimen was naive CD8+ T cells from PBMCs. The chain carries TRBV28 and TRBJ2-5; TRBD2 matches 13 bases. The sequence was obtained from a man younger than 35 in good health. Some clones in this sample may be carry-over from other donors' samples. CDR3 residues: CASGGGLAGRETQYF. CDR3 in DNA: TGTGCCAGCGGGGGGGGACTAGCGGGAAGGGAGACCCAGTACTTC.